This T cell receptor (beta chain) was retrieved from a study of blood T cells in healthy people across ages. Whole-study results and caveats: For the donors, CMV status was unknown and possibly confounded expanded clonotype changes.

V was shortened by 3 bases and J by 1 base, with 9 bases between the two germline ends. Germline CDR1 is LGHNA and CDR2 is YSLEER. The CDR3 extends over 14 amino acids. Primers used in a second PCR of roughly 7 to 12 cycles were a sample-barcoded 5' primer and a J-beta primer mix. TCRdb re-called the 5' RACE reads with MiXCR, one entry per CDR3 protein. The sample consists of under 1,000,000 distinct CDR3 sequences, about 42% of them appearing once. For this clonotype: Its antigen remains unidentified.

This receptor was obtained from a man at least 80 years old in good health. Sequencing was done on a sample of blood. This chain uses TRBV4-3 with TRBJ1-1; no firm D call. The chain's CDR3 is CASSQARGNTEAFF. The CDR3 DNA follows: TGCGCCAGCAGCCAGGCCCGGGGGAACACTGAAGCTTTCTTT.